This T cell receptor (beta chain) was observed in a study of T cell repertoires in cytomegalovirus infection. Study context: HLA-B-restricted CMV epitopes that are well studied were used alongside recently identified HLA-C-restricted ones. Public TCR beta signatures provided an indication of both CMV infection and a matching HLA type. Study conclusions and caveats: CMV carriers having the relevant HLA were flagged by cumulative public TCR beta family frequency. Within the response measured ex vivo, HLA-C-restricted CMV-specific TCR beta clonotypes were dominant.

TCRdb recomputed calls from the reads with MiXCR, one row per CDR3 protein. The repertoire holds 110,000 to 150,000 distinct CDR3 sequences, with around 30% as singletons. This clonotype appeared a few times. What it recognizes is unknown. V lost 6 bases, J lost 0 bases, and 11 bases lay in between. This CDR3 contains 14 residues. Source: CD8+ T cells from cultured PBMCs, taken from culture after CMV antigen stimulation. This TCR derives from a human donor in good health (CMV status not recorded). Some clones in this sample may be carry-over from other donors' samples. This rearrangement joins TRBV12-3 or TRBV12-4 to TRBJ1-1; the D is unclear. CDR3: CASSPDGLNTEAFF. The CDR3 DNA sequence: TGTGCCAGCAGCCCGGACGGCCTGAACACTGAAGCTTTCTTT.